These 19 T cell receptor beta chains were sequenced from one sample in a study of identical twins. TCRdb itself ran the 5' RACE reads through MiXCR, one entry per CDR3 protein. The data show about 200,000 distinct CDR3 sequences, 7.5% seen once. The same data also went into a second study, on yellow fever vaccine responses in identical twins.

Sequences were obtained from memory (CD45RO+) T cells sorted from blood. The receptors here all came from a woman in her late teens or twenties in good health.

The J gene is TRBJ2-7, the V gene TRBV6-2 or TRBV6-3; D may match TRBD1 or TRBD2 (5 bases each). The V and J ends lost 10 bases and 3 bases respectively, with 19 bases between them. The V gene's germline CDR1 is MNHEY and CDR2 SVGEGT. The CDR3 length is 14 residues. The CDR3 loop is CAIRSPGGFYEQYF. The CDR3 DNA sequence: TGTGCCATCCGGAGCCCTGGGGGATTCTACGAGCAGTACTTC.

This clonotype was seen a few times. The J gene is TRBJ1-5, the V gene TRBV19, with D possibly matching TRBD1 (6 bases). This CDR3 contains 14 residues. In germline, CDR1 is LNHDA, CDR2 SQIVND (reference sequence). V was pared by 1 base and J by 7 bases, with 11 bases between. The CDR3, as DNA: TGTGCCAGTAGTATAGGCAGGGGAGACCAGCCCCAGCATTTT. As protein: CASSIGRGDQPQHF.

In this sample, this clonotype turned up many times. This chain links TRBV12-3 or TRBV12-4 with TRBJ2-1; tentatively, D is TRBD2 (6 bases). Between the trimmed V and J ends, which lost 3 bases and 5 bases, there was a span of 17 bases. This CDR3 has 16 residues. The CDR3 DNA reads TGTGCCAGCAGTTTTATCGGCGGGGTATTCAACAATGAGCAGTTCTTC. This translates into CASSFIGGVFNNEQFF.

Ten or more counts support this clonotype. The chain is built from TRBV18 and TRBJ1-1; TRBD1 is a possible D gene (5 bases). In germline, CDR1 is KGHSH, CDR2 LQKENI. The CDR3 has 13 residues. Trimming stripped 4 bases from V and 5 bases from J, with 11 bases between. The CDR3 here is CASSLGRETEAFF. The DNA of the CDR3 is TGTGCCAGCTCACTAGGCAGGGAAACTGAAGCTTTCTTT.

Note on this clonotype: A clone one base away is much larger, so this may be a read error. V usage is TRBV10-3 and J usage is TRBJ2-1, with TRBD1 identical over 8 bases. Trimming at V came to 3 bases and at J to 8 bases, leaving 6 bases not matched to a gene. The CDR3 length is 14 residues. Germline V gene sequence: CDR1 ENHRY, CDR2 SYGVKD. The CDR3 DNA reads as TGTGCCATCAGTGACAGGGGGCGGGGCGATGAGCAGTTCTTC. Encoded protein: CAISDRGRGDEQFF.

In its sample, this clonotype was seen many times. The chain uses TRBV12-3 or TRBV12-4 and TRBJ2-5, with D maybe TRBD2 (5 bases). CDR3 length: 15 residues. V was cut by 6 bases and J by 12 bases, with 26 bases left in between. Here the CDR3 reads CASSPGLSGGALKYF. CDR3 bases: TGTGCCAGCAGCCCGGGGTTAAGCGGCGGAGCTTTGAAGTACTTC.

At least ten counts were recorded for this clonotype. The chain joins TRBV20-1 to TRBJ1-1, with D uncertain. V was clipped by 2 bases and J by 8 bases, with 15 bases between them. The CDR3 spans 13 residues. The V gene's germline CDR1 is DFQATT and CDR2 SNEGSKA (reference sequence). CDR3 amino acids: CSARRGGFEEAFF. Here the CDR3 DNA reads TGCAGTGCTAGACGCGGAGGCTTCGAGGAAGCTTTCTTT.

The J gene is TRBJ1-5, the V gene TRBV25-1; 7 bases line up with TRBD1. V gave up 3 bases and J gave up 1 base; unmatched junction bases: 6. The CDR3 has 16 residues. Looked up from germline, CDR1 is MGHDK and CDR2 is SYGVNS. The CDR3 reads CASSDWAGQSNQPQHF. CDR3 sequence (DNA): TGTGCCAGCAGTGATTGGGCGGGACAGAGCAATCAGCCCCAGCATTTT.

This clonotype was seen repeatedly, ten times or more. The gene calls are TRBV5-1 and TRBJ2-1, with TRBD2 matching over 8 bases. After removal of 0 bases from V and 5 bases from J, the junction contained 7 bases not matched to a gene. CDR3 size: 16 residues. Germline CDR1 is SGHRS and CDR2 is YFSETQ. The CDR3 nucleotides read TGCGCCAGCAGCTTGGCGGGGGGGCGGAACGACAATGAGCAGTTCTTC. Protein: CASSLAGGRNDNEQFF.

This clonotype was seen repeatedly, ten times or more. The V gene is TRBV4-3, the J gene TRBJ2-1, with 12 bases that match TRBD2. The CDR3 contains 14 residues. V lost 6 bases to trimming and J lost 9 bases; unmatched junction nucleotides: 6. CDR1 and CDR2 from the germline V gene are LGHNA and YSLEER. CDR3 sequence: CASRTSGSSSEQFF. The CDR3 bases are TGCGCCAGCAGGACTAGCGGGAGCTCCAGTGAGCAGTTCTTC.

This clonotype was seen at least ten times. The chain employs TRBV6-1 and TRBJ2-1, with TRBD1 as a possible D gene (5 bases). CDR1 and CDR2 from the germline V gene are MNHNS and SASEGT. V lost 6 bases and J lost 8, with 17 bases in between. The CDR3 length is 14 residues. The CDR3 DNA follows: TGTGCCAGCAGCCAAACCAGGGAATTCCATGAGCAGTTCTTC. Translating it yields CASSQTREFHEQFF.

In its sample, this clonotype was seen many times. V usage is TRBV5-6 and J usage is TRBJ2-1, with D unresolved. The CDR3 sequence is 16 residues long. Germline loops: CDR1 SGHDT, CDR2 YYEEEE. The ends were cut back, 0 bases at V and 3 bases at J, with 13 bases in the middle. The CDR3 nucleotides read TGTGCCAGCAGCTTGGTTGGGCAGGAGATCTACAATGAGCAGTTCTTC. Its translation: CASSLVGQEIYNEQFF.

The chain uses TRBV2 and TRBJ2-2; possible D gene TRBD1, 5 bases. Trimming shortened V by 8 bases and J by 2 bases, and 9 bases separated the two germline ends. From germline, CDR1 is SNHLY and CDR2 FYNNEI. This CDR3 comprises 13 residues. The CDR3 DNA is TGTGCCAGCTTGGACACTAACACCGGGGAGCTGTTTTTT. This gives the protein CASLDTNTGELFF.

V and J are TRBV12-3 or TRBV12-4 and TRBJ1-5; perhaps TRBD1 as D (5 bases). V lost 6 bases and J 3 bases, leaving 15 bases between the germline ends. The CDR3 covers 15 residues. This chain's CDR3 is CASSPSTVPNQPQHF. CDR3 coding DNA: TGTGCCAGCAGCCCTTCGACAGTGCCCAATCAGCCCCAGCATTTT.

There are a few counts of this clonotype. The chain is built from TRBV10-3 and TRBJ2-7; no clear D. The CDR3 consists of 15 residues. Trimming took 2 bases from V and 0 from J, leaving 11 bases between them. Germline CDR1 ENHRY, CDR2 SYGVKD. CDR3 in amino acids: CAISEGSLSSYEQYF. The CDR3 nucleotides read TGTGCCATCAGTGAGGGCTCCTTGAGCTCCTACGAGCAGTACTTC.

This clonotype has at least ten counts. V usage is TRBV7-6 and J usage is TRBJ2-3, with TRBD2 identical over 12 bases. Germline values: CDR1 SGHVS, CDR2 FNYEAQ. The CDR3 totals 17 residues. With V trimmed by 3 bases and J by 0 bases, 4 bases remained unmatched. CDR3 sequence: CASSFGLAGTSTDTQYF. The CDR3, as DNA: TGTGCCAGCAGCTTTGGACTAGCGGGGACTAGCACAGATACGCAGTATTTT.

This clonotype has only one observation. V usage is TRBV12-3 or TRBV12-4 and J usage is TRBJ2-7; no clear D gene. This CDR3 is built from 13 residues. Trimming removed 1 base at V and 3 bases at J, with 7 bases between. CDR3 loop: CASSLGASYEQYF. Written as DNA, the CDR3 is TGTGCCAGCAGTTTAGGAGCAAGCTACGAGCAGTACTTC.

This clonotype has only a few counts. The J gene is TRBJ1-4, the V gene TRBV6-6, with TRBD1 identical over 8 bases. The germline gives CDR1 MNHNY, CDR2 SVGAGI (reference sequence). This CDR3 is built from 13 residues. J was trimmed by 7 bases and V by 5 bases; bases with no gene match: 3. CDR3 residues: CASSSRGPEKLFF. DNA for the CDR3: TGTGCCAGCAGTAGCAGGGGGCCTGAAAAACTGTTTTTT.

In its sample, this clonotype was seen many times. Mismatch with germline at one junction end may stem from a read error. V usage is TRBV3-1 and J usage is TRBJ2-6, with 9 bases matching TRBD1. Germline CDR1 reads LGHDT; CDR2 reads YNNKEL (reference sequence). There are 17 residues in the CDR3. This CDR3 is CASNQGDRDSGANVLTF. In DNA, the CDR3 is TGTGCCAGCAACCAAGGGGACAGGGACTCTGGGGCCAACGTCCTGACTTTC.